This T cell receptor (beta chain) was observed in a study of OX40 agonist ivuxolimab in advanced cancers. Study in general: Patients with hepatocellular carcinoma, melanoma, renal cell or head and neck cancer made up the dose-escalation patients. Partial responses were achieved by three patients, of whom one had hepatocellular carcinoma and two had cutaneous melanoma. Enrollees could have had prior anti-PD-1, anti-PD-L1 or anti-CTLA-4 therapy, which over 35% had received. Study observations and caveats: Averaged across samples, CD8+ T cells carried more expanded clones than CD4+ did.

By share of the sample, this clone is medium-sized. Its antigen is currently unknown. CDR1 and CDR2 (germline): MRHNA, SNTAGT. Trimming removed 3 bases from V and 5 bases from J; junction bases left unmatched: 10. The CDR3 runs 16 residues. Clones were sequenced by immunoSEQ multiplex PCR, and TCRdb holds only the in-frame ones, with some missing. The data show 25,000 to 35,000 clones, about 81% seen once. Sequencing used CD4+ or CD8+ T cells sorted from blood, obtained in a trial of the OX40 agonist ivuxolimab. This clonotype originated in an adult with an advanced solid tumor such as melanoma, head and neck, liver or kidney cancer. The genes are TRBV6-4 and TRBJ1-2; 9 positions agree with TRBD1. The CDR3 DNA reads as TGTGCCAGCAGTGAAGACCCGACAGGGGGAAATTATGGCTACACCTTC. This encodes CASSEDPTGGNYGYTF.